Listed below are T cell receptor beta chains from one sample, sequenced in a study of OX40 agonist ivuxolimab in advanced cancers. Profiling relied on immunoSEQ multiplex PCR, and the TCRdb table lists in-frame clones only, not all of them. The sample lists about 100,000 clones, approximately 89% occurring once. Sequencing was performed on CD4+ or CD8+ T cells sorted from blood, taken in a trial of the OX40 agonist ivuxolimab. The receptors were gathered from an adult with an advanced solid tumor such as melanoma, head and neck, liver or kidney cancer. Both conserved end residues are part of each CDR3. D genes are given only for firm matches. Clone size is stated in some rows and not others, as once, few, many or a class when expanded.

abundance	d_gene	v_gene	j_gene	CDR3aa	CDR3nt
few	.	TRBV10-2	TRBJ1-3	CASSDPGRGTGNTIYF	TGCGCCAGCAGTGACCCAGGCAGGGGTACTGGAAACACCATATATTTT
.	TRBD2	TRBV25-1	TRBJ2-2	CASSESLLAGGDTGELFF	TGTGCCAGCAGTGAATCCCTACTAGCGGGAGGAGACACCGGGGAGCTGTTTTTT
.	TRBD1	TRBV5-1	TRBJ2-3	CASSIRQGRSDTQYF	TGCGCCAGCAGTATCCGACAGGGTAGGTCAGATACGCAGTATTTT
.	TRBD1	TRBV5-4	TRBJ1-3	CASSRTATTGLGNTIYF	TGTGCCAGCAGCCGGACAGCTACGACAGGGCTAGGAAACACCATATATTTT
once	TRBD2	TRBV15	TRBJ2-1	CATSRELAGKVEQFF	TGTGCCACCAGCAGGGAACTAGCGGGGAAAGTTGAGCAGTTCTTC
.	.	TRBV7-9	TRBJ2-2	CASSLEGMAGELFF	TGTGCCAGCAGCTTAGAGGGGATGGCCGGGGAGCTGTTTTTT
.	.	TRBV28	TRBJ2-1	CASSPGGEHNEQFF	TGTGCCAGCAGTCCCGGCGGGGAGCACAATGAGCAGTTCTTC
.	.	TRBV19	TRBJ2-3	CASRPRGTDTQYF	TGTGCCAGTAGACCGCGTGGCACAGATACGCAGTATTTT
.	.	TRBV5-1	TRBJ2-2	CASSLGASNTGELFF	TGCGCCAGCAGCCTGGGAGCCTCGAACACCGGGGAGCTGTTTTTT
.	.	TRBV27	TRBJ2-7	CASSLAGKYEQYF	TGTGCCAGCAGTTTAGCGGGAAAATACGAGCAGTACTTC
.	.	TRBV9	TRBJ2-3	CASSVGGVSTDTQYF	TGTGCCAGCAGCGTAGGTGGGGTTAGCACAGATACGCAGTATTTT
.	.	TRBV5-1	TRBJ2-1	CASSLGDTYYNEQFF	TGCGCCAGCAGCTTGGGGGACACCTACTACAATGAGCAGTTCTTC
.	TRBD1	TRBV18	TRBJ1-4	CASSPTGINEKLFF	TGTGCCAGCTCACCGACAGGGATTAATGAAAAACTGTTTTTT
.	.	TRBV9	TRBJ2-1	CASSVGGQYNEQFF	TGTGCCAGCAGCGTAGGGGGGCAGTACAATGAGCAGTTCTTC
.	.	TRBV5-4	TRBJ2-2	CASSSSGLRELFF	TGTGCCAGCAGCTCCTCTGGGCTGAGGGAGCTGTTTTTT
.	.	TRBV6-5	TRBJ2-2	CASSYLRDGELFF	TGTGCCAGCAGTTACCTCCGAGACGGGGAGCTGTTTTTT
.	.	TRBV6-1	TRBJ2-7	CASKLTEAKDEQYF	TGTGCCAGCAAATTAACAGAGGCCAAAGACGAGCAGTACTTC
.	.	TRBV18	TRBJ2-7	CASSRGRTYEQYF	TGTGCCAGCTCACGGGGACGGACCTACGAGCAGTACTTC
.	.	TRBV6-6	TRBJ2-7	CASRAGDYEQYF	TGTGCCAGCAGGGCAGGGGATTACGAGCAGTACTTC
.	TRBD1	TRBV2	TRBJ2-2	CASLGGRRNGELFF	TGTGCCAGTCTAGGGGGCAGAAGGAACGGGGAGCTGTTTTTT
.	.	TRBV5-6	TRBJ2-7	CASSHRFPSPIPYEQYF	TGTGCCAGCAGCCATCGGTTCCCTAGCCCAATCCCCTACGAGCAGTACTTC
.	.	TRBV28	TRBJ2-3	CASSRLQAVDTQYF	TGTGCCAGCAGCCGCCTACAGGCAGTAGATACGCAGTATTTT
.	.	TRBV5-1	TRBJ2-2	CASSFGDPGELFF	TGCGCCAGCAGCTTCGGGGATCCCGGGGAGCTGTTTTTT
.	TRBD2	TRBV7-7	TRBJ2-2	CASSLDPRREVSGELFF	TGTGCCAGCAGCTTAGACCCCCGGCGGGAGGTTTCCGGGGAGCTGTTTTTT
.	TRBD2	TRBV5-1	TRBJ2-2	CASSGGGLAETGELFF	TGCGCCAGCAGCGGCGGAGGTCTAGCGGAAACCGGGGAGCTGTTTTTT
.	TRBD1	TRBV19	TRBJ1-5	CASSSRDRGPNQPQHF	TGTGCCAGTAGTAGCCGGGACAGGGGCCCTAATCAGCCCCAGCATTTT
.	TRBD1	TRBV5-4	TRBJ2-7	CASSLATGATYEQYF	TGTGCCAGCAGCTTGGCTACAGGGGCTACCTACGAGCAGTACTTC
.	.	TRBV5-6	TRBJ1-1	CASSSNTARVEAFF	TGTGCCAGCAGCTCCAATACGGCCCGGGTTGAAGCTTTCTTT
.	.	TRBV19	TRBJ2-2	CASRTTGELFF	TGTGCCAGTAGGACAACCGGGGAGCTGTTTTTT
.	.	TRBV14	TRBJ1-1	CASSQITGLLTEAFF	TGTGCCAGCAGCCAGATCACGGGGCTACTCACTGAAGCTTTCTTT
once	.	TRBV7-9	TRBJ2-3	CASSLRPGGSDTQYF	TGTGCCAGCAGCTTAAGGCCAGGAGGGTCAGATACGCAGTATTTT
.	TRBD1	TRBV18	TRBJ2-6	CASSPYRDRSPGANVLTF	TGTGCCAGCTCACCGTACCGGGACAGGTCGCCTGGGGCCAACGTCCTGACTTTC
.	.	TRBV10-1	TRBJ2-1	CASRGLDNEQFF	TGCGCCAGTCGGGGCTTAGACAATGAGCAGTTCTTC
.	.	TRBV19	TRBJ2-1	CASSITGAIEQFF	TGTGCCAGTAGTATAACGGGAGCTATTGAGCAGTTCTTC
.	.	TRBV7-2	TRBJ1-1	CASSIFREAFF	TGTGCCAGCAGCATTTTCCGCGAAGCTTTCTTT
.	.	TRBV5-1	TRBJ2-2	CASSSQTGGELFF	TGCGCCAGCAGCTCCCAAACCGGCGGGGAGCTGTTTTTT
.	TRBD2	TRBV5-4	TRBJ2-1	CASSLPSGRAGLREQFF	TGTGCCAGCAGCTTGCCCAGCGGGAGGGCCGGGCTAAGGGAGCAGTTCTTC
.	.	TRBV5-1	TRBJ2-2	CASSLVRGISTGELFF	TGCGCCAGCAGCTTGGTTCGGGGGATCAGTACCGGGGAGCTGTTTTTT
.	.	TRBV7-9	TRBJ1-6	CASSADTGPHHF	TGTGCCAGCAGCGCGGACACCGGGCCCCACCACTTT
few	.	TRBV7-8	TRBJ2-1	CASSHNNEQFF	TGTGCCAGCAGCCATAACAATGAGCAGTTCTTC
.	.	TRBV19	TRBJ1-3	CASSRTERFSGNTIYF	TGTGCCAGTAGTCGGACAGAACGTTTCTCTGGAAACACCATATATTTT
few	.	TRBV19	TRBJ1-3	CASTFRRGSSGNTIYF	TGTGCCAGTACTTTTCGGAGGGGGAGTTCTGGAAACACCATATATTTT
.	TRBD1	TRBV25-1	TRBJ1-1	CASSARGQGNTEAFF	TGTGCCAGCAGTGCAAGGGGACAGGGGAACACTGAAGCTTTCTTT